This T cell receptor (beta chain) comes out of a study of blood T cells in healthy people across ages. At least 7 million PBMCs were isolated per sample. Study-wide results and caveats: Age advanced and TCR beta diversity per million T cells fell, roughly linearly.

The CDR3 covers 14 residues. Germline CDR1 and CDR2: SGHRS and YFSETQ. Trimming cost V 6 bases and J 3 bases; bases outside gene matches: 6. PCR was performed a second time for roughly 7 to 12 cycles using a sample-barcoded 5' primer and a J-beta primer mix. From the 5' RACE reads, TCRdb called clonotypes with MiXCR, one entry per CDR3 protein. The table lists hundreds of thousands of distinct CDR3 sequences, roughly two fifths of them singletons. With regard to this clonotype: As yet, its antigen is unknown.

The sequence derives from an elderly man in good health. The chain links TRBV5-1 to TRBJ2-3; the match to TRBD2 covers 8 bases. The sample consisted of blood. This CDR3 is CASNSAGGTDTQYF. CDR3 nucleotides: TGCGCCAGCAATTCGGCGGGGGGAACAGATACGCAGTATTTT. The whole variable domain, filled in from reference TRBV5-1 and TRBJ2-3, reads KAGVTQTPRYLIKTRGQQVTLSCSPISGHRSVSWYQQTPGQGLQFLFEYFSETQRNKGNFPGRFSGRQFSNSRSEMNVSTLELGDSALYLCASNSAGGTDTQYFGPGTRLTVL.